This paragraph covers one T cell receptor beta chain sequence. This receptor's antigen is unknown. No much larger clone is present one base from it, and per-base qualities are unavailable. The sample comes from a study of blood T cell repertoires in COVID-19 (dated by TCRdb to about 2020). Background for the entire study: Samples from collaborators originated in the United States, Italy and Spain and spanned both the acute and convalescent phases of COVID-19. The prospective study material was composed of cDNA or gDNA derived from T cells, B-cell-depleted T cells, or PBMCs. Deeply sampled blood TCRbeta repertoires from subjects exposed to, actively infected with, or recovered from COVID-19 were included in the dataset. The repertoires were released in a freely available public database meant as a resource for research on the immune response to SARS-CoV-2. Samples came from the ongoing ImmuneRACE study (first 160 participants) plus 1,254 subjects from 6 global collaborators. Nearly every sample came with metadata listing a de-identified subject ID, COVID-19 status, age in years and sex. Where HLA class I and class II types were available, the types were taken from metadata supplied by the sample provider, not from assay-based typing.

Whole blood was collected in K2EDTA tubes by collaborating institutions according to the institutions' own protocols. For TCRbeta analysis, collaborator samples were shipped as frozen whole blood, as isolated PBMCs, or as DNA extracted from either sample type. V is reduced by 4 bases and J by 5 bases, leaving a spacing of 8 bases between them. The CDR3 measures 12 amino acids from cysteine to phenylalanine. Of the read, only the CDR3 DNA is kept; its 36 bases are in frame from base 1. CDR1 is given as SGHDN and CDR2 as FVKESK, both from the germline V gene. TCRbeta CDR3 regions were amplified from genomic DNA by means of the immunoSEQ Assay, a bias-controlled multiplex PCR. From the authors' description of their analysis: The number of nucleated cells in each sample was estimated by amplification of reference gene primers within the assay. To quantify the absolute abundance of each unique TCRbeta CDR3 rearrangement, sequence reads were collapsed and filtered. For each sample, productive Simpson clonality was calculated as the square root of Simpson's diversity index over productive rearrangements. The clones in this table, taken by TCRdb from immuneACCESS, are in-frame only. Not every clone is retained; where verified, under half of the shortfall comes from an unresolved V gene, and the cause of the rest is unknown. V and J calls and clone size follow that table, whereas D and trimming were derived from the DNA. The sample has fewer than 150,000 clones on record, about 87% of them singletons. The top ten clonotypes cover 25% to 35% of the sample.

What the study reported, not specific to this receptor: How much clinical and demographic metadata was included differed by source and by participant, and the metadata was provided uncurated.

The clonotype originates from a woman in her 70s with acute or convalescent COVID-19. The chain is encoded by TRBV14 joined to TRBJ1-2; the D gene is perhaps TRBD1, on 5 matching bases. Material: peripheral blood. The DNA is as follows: TGTGCCAGCAGCCCCGGGGGATATGGCTACACCTTC. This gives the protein CASSPGGYGYTF.